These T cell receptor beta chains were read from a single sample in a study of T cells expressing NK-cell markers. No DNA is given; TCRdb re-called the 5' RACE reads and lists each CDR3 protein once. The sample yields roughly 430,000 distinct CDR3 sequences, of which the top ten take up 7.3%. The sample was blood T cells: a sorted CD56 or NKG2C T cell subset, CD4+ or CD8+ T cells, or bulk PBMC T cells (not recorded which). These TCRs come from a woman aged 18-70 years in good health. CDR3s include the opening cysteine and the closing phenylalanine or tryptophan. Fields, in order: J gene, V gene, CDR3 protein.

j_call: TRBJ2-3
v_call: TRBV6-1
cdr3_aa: CASSKLAAFTDTQYF

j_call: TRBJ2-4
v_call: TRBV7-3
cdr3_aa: CASSSPGTSGNIQYF

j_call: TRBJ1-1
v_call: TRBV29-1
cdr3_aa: CSVLPGTTEAFF

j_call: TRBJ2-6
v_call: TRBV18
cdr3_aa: CASSPPDGAGANVLTF

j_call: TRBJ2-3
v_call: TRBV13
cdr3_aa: CASSPGLGKDTQYF

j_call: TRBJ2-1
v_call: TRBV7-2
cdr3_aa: CASSLAAGVREQFF

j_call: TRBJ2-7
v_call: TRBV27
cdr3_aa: CASSLSLPGLAGVKQYF

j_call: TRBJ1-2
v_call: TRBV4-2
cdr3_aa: CASSQDGQGGGYTF

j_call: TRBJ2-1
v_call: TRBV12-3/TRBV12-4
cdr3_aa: CASSWSPGRGSYNEQFF

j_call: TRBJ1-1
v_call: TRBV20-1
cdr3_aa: CSARSGRQNTEAFF

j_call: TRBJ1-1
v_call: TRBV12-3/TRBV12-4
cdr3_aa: CASSFPRQGAKAFF

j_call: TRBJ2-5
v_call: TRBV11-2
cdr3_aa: CASSPVREGETQYF

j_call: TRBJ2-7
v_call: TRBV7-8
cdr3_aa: CASRYRAGDSYEQYF

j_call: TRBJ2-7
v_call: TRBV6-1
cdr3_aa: CASLLRGYEQYF

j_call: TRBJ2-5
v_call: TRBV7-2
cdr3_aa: CASSPGRGSQETQYF

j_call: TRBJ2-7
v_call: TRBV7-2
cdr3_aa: CASSLGQAGGPYEQYF

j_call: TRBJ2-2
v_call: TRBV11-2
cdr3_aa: CASSLVGGGLARNTGELFF

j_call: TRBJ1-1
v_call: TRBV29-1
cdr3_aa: CSVTGGPWNTEAFF

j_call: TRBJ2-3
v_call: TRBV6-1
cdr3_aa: CASSESGADTQYF

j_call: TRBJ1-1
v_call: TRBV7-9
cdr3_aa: CASSLAGSLTEAFF

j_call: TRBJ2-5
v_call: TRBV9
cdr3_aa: CASSRDPSETQYF

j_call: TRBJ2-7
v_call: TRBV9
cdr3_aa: CASSVGQLTAYEQYF

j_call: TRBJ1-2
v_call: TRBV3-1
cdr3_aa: CASSGETSGYTF

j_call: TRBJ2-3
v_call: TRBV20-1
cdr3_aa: CSASGEVAGLARVVPDTQYF

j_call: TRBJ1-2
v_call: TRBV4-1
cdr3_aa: CASSHGDRVGYGYTF

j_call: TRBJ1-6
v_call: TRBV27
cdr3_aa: CASSLEGFSPLHF

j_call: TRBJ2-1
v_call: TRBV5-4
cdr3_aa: CASRGTAYNEQFF

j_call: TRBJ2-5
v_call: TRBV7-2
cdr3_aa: CASSTSPGVQETQYF

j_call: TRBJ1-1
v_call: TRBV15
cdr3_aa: CATSPHTMINTEAFF

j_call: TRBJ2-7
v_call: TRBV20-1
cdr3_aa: CSAYGGVVAGDYEQYF

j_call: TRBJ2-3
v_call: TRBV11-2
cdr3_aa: CASSPTRGGSTQYF

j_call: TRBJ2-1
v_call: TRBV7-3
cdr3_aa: CASGPHTGTSGRALFDEQFF

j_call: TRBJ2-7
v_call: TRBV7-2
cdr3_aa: CASSDGRGYEQYF

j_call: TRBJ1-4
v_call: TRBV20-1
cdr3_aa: CSARADSNEKLFF

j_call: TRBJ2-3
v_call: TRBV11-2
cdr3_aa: CASSLGSFAAKLTDTQYF

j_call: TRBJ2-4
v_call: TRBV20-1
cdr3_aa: CSAPLLEGKNIQYF

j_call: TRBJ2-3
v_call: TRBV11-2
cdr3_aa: CASSFEPGLVPDTQYF

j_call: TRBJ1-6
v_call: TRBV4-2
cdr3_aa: CASSQDLLGGGLYYNSPLHF

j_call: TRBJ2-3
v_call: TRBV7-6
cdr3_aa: CASSSTGGEPDTQYF

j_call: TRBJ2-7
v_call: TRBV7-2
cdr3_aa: CASSIGLAGGYEQYF

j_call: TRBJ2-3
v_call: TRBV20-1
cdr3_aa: CSARGRRGGESGDTQYF

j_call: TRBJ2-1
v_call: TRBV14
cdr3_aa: CASSQSAGTGSSYNEQFF

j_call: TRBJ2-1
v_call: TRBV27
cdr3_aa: CASSPSTGYNEQFF

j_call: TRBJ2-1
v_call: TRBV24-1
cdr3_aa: CATRVTSGGEQFF

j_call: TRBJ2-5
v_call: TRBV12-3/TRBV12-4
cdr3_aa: CASSFFRGRRGQETQYF

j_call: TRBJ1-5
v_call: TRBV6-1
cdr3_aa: CASREGASNQPQHF

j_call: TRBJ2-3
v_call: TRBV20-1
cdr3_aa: CSAPGGGVVFADTQYF

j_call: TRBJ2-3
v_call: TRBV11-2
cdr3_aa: CASSLDPPYGRGGTDTQYF

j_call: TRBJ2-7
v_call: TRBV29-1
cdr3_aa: CSVGGSGTETYEQYF

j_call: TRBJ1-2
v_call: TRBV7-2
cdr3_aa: CASSPVQGSDGYTF

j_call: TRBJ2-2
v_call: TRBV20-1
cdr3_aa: CSARAASGGYTGELFF

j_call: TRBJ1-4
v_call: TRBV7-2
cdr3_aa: CASSPGSVGREKLFF

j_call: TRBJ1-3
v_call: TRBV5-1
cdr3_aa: CASSRDRVYGNTIYF

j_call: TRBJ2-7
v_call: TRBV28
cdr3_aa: CASSLTGQGAREQYF

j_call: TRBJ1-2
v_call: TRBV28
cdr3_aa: CASSITQANYGYTF

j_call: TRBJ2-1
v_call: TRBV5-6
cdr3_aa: CASSLTGILSTEQFF